These 29 T cell receptor beta chains were all obtained from the same sample, sequenced in a study of post-analysis software for immune sequencing data. Overall study findings and caveats: Elevated frequency relative to controls characterized several TRBV segments in patients, TRBV5-6, TRBV5-1 and TRBV20-1 among them.

These receptors have no known antigen. Researchers reported that TCR beta cDNA libraries carried unique molecular identifiers. One entry per CDR3 protein, called by TCRdb with MiXCR from the PCR reads. The sample lists roughly 600,000 distinct CDR3 sequences; about 44% were seen once. The sample taken for sequencing was blood. These TCRs come from a girl aged 5-17 years with multiple sclerosis.

This chain uses TRBV15 with TRBJ2-3; 7 bases map to TRBD2. The germline gives CDR1 LNHNV, CDR2 YYDKDF (reference sequence). Unmatched junction bases numbered 10, after V lost 11 bases and J lost 5 bases. This CDR3 has 13 amino acids. The CDR3 DNA is TGTGCCGCCGGACGACGGGGGGAAGATACGCAGTATTTT. This translates into CAAGRRGEDTQYF.

This clonotype was seen more than once but under ten times. The V call is TRBV7-9, the J call TRBJ1-4; D gene ambiguous. V was cut by 1 base and J by 4 bases, with 7 bases left in between. The CDR3 is 14 amino acids. Germline V lookup: CDR1 SEHNR, CDR2 FQNEAQ (reference sequence). The chain's CDR3 is CASSLDSRNEKLFF. CDR3 in DNA: TGTGCCAGCAGCTTAGACAGCCGTAATGAAAAACTGTTTTTT.

This clonotype was seen just once. V and J are TRBV7-9 and TRBJ2-5; 12 bases are a match to TRBD2. The DNA end lines up better with TRBJ2-7; the J call may be wrong. This CDR3 is built from 17 residues. Germline assignment: CDR1 SEHNR and CDR2 FQNEAQ (reference sequence). The CDR3 reads CASSSARTSGRLDEQYF. As DNA, the CDR3 is TGTGCCAGCAGCTCCGCAAGAACTAGCGGGAGGCTTGACGAGCAGTACTTC.

This CDR3 is CASSQAQGAREKLFF. The CDR3 DNA is TGTGCCAGCAGCCAAGCACAGGGGGCGAGAGAAAAACTGTTTTTT. The genes are TRBV3-1 and TRBJ1-4; 9 bases align to TRBD1. The ends lost 1 base at V and 8 bases at J; junction bases unmatched: 5. Germline V gene sequence: CDR1 LGHDT, CDR2 YNNKEL (reference sequence). The CDR3 is 15 amino acids.

The chain couples TRBV6-2 or TRBV6-3 to TRBJ2-1; 13 bases are a match to TRBD2. In germline, CDR1 is MNHEY, CDR2 SVGEGT. The junction had 4 bases not matched to a gene; V was cut back by 5 bases and J by 6 bases. The CDR3 runs to 15 residues. This CDR3 reads CASSPLAGGGNEQFF. Written as DNA, the CDR3 is TGTGCCAGCAGTCCACTAGCGGGAGGGGGCAATGAGCAGTTCTTC.

This clonotype was observed a few times. The V and J genes are TRBV20-1 and TRBJ2-6, with D possibly being TRBD1 or TRBD2 (5 bases each). CDR1 is DFQATT, CDR2 SNEGSKA, per germline (reference sequence). V lost 4 bases to trimming and J lost 4 bases, with 20 bases between them. CDR3 length: 17 amino acids. The DNA of the CDR3 is TGCAGTGCTAAACCCGGGACCCAAGCCCCCGGGGCCAACGTCCTGACTTTC. Translated: CSAKPGTQAPGANVLTF.

The chain combines TRBV12-3 or TRBV12-4 with TRBJ1-2; the match to TRBD1 covers 7 bases. The CDR3 totals 15 residues. V shed 5 bases and J 5 bases; nucleotides not matched to a gene: 11. For the CDR3, the DNA is TGTGCCAGCAGTCCCAGTGAGGGGGCGGATTATGGCTACACCTTC. As protein: CASSPSEGADYGYTF.

The J gene is TRBJ2-4, the V gene TRBV6-1; D gene ambiguous. The germline V and J ends were trimmed by 4 bases and 8 bases, with 12 bases remaining between them. From germline, CDR1 is MNHNS and CDR2 SASEGT. The CDR3 runs to 13 residues. This CDR3 reads CASSVVSKDIQYF. CDR3 DNA sequence: TGTGCCAGCAGTGTAGTAAGCAAGGACATTCAGTACTTC.

This clonotype was recorded a few times. The chain joins TRBV24-1 to TRBJ2-7, with D possibly TRBD2 on 6 matching bases. V shed 7 bases and J shed 4 bases, with 13 bases lying between them. The germline CDR1 and CDR2 sequences are KGHDR and SFDVKD. The CDR3 has 13 amino acids. CDR3 region: CATSGTPRYEQYF. The CDR3 nucleotides read TGTGCCACCAGCGGGACTCCCAGATACGAGCAGTACTTC.

This sequence joins TRBV11-2 and TRBJ2-1; either TRBD1 or TRBD2 may supply D (6 bases each). This CDR3 comprises 14 residues. Trimming took 3 bases from V and 6 from J, leaving 12 bases between them. Germline assignment: CDR1 SGHAT and CDR2 FQNNGV. The CDR3 region is CASSFGGQGNEQFF. CDR3 in DNA: TGTGCCAGCAGCTTTGGGGGGCAAGGCAATGAGCAGTTCTTC.

In DNA, the CDR3 is TGTGCCATACTTGACAGGGGCCCCCCCTCTAACTATGGCTACACCTTC. Its translation: CAILDRGPPSNYGYTF. This sequence joins TRBV30 and TRBJ1-2; 8 bases map to TRBD1. There are 16 residues in the CDR3. The V gene end was trimmed by 8 bases and the J gene end by 0 bases; junction bases not matched to a gene: 14. The V gene's germline CDR1 is GTSNPN and CDR2 SVGIG (reference sequence).

This clonotype was observed a few times. The gene calls are TRBV10-3 and TRBJ2-1; possibly TRBD2 for D (5 bases). The CDR3 sequence is 14 residues long. Per germline, CDR1 ENHRY and CDR2 SYGVKD. Between the trimmed V and J ends, which lost 0 bases and 4 bases, there was a span of 7 bases. Here the CDR3 DNA reads TGTGCCATCAGTGAGTCGGAGGATTACAATGAGCAGTTCTTC. Protein: CAISESEDYNEQFF.

The chain couples TRBV4-2 to TRBJ1-2; D is unclear. Germline values: CDR1 LGHNA, CDR2 YNFKEQ. Between the trimmed V and J ends, which lost 0 bases and 2 bases, there was a span of 10 bases. This CDR3 is built from 15 residues. The CDR3 sequence is CASSQEMKGNYGYTF. CDR3 nucleotide sequence: TGTGCCAGCAGCCAAGAGATGAAAGGGAACTATGGCTACACCTTC.

This clonotype was seen more than once but under ten times. This sequence joins TRBV6-1 and TRBJ2-7; D not certain. The CDR3 is 12 residues long. In germline, CDR1 is MNHNS, CDR2 SASEGT. Trimming removed 4 bases at V and 3 bases at J, with 7 bases between. The CDR3 sequence: CASSVRNYEQYF. CDR3 nucleotide sequence: TGTGCCAGCAGTGTTAGAAACTACGAGCAGTACTTC.

The rearrangement links TRBV10-1 to TRBJ2-3; possible D gene TRBD2, 6 bases. Between the trimmed V and J ends, which lost 2 bases and 2 bases, there was a span of 14 bases. The CDR3 covers 16 residues. Germline assignment: CDR1 WNHNN and CDR2 SYGVQD (reference sequence). CDR3 DNA sequence: TGCGCCAGCAGTGAGATGGCGGGATCCGTCACAGATACGCAGTATTTT. Protein product: CASSEMAGSVTDTQYF.

This clonotype came up a few times. V usage is TRBV2 and J usage is TRBJ2-7; D could derive from TRBD1 or TRBD2 (7 bases each). The J call could be wrong; TRBJ2-5 is a better fit for the DNA end. This CDR3 contains 14 residues. From germline, CDR1 is SNHLY and CDR2 FYNNEI. CDR3 sequence reads: CASSVRGGRETQYF. The DNA of the CDR3 is TGTGCCAGCAGTGTCAGGGGGGGACGAGAGACCCAGTACTTC.

This clonotype was detected a few times. The chain combines TRBV12-3 or TRBV12-4 with TRBJ1-1; D unresolved. Trimming took 7 bases from V and 1 from J, leaving 10 bases between them. CDR3 length: 13 amino acids. CDR3: CASTRTQNTEAFF. The CDR3 nucleotides read TGTGCCAGCACTCGGACCCAGAACACTGAAGCTTTCTTT.

V gene TRBV20-1 combines with J gene TRBJ2-7; 9 bases map to TRBD2. Germline-derived CDR1 and CDR2 are DFQATT and SNEGSKA (reference sequence). This CDR3 has 14 amino acids. Unmatched junction bases numbered 8, after V lost 6 bases and J lost 2 bases. The CDR3 loop is CSATGREGTYEQYF. CDR3 DNA sequence: TGCAGTGCCACGGGGCGGGAGGGCACCTACGAGCAGTACTTC.

This clonotype was found many times. The chain recombines TRBV12-3 or TRBV12-4 with TRBJ2-6; D is unresolved. The CDR3 spans 13 residues. With 9 bases removed from V and 0 bases from J, the gap between germline ends came to 6 bases. CDR3 sequence: CASRSSGANVLTF. CDR3 nucleotides: TGTGCCAGTCGGAGCTCTGGGGCCAACGTCCTGACTTTC.

The rearrangement links TRBV5-1 to TRBJ2-1; 8 bases line up with TRBD1. The CDR3 length is 16 residues. The J segment lost 3 bases and the V segment lost 0 bases, leaving 5 bases of the junction unmatched. Germline CDR1 reads SGHRS; CDR2 reads YFSETQ. CDR3 protein: CASSLGGQGIYNEQFF. In DNA, the CDR3 is TGCGCCAGCAGCTTGGGAGGACAGGGAATCTACAATGAGCAGTTCTTC. The full variable domain, in which reference TRBV5-1 and TRBJ2-1 provide the parts outside the CDR3, is KAGVTQTPRYLIKTRGQQVTLSCSPISGHRSVSWYQQTPGQGLQFLFEYFSETQRNKGNFPGRFSGRQFSNSRSEMNVSTLELGDSALYLCASSLGGQGIYNEQFFGPGTRLTVL.

This clonotype was seen a few times. The J gene is TRBJ1-4, the V gene TRBV20-1; 10 nucleotides match TRBD1. The CDR3 is 14 amino acids. With 4 bases clipped from V and 6 bases from J, the junction kept 5 bases outside the gene matches. From germline, CDR1 is DFQATT and CDR2 SNEGSKA (reference sequence). The CDR3 region is CSATLTGGYEKLFF. The DNA for the CDR3 is TGCAGTGCTACCTTGACAGGGGGCTATGAAAAACTGTTTTTT.

This clonotype was seen more than once but under ten times. The gene calls are TRBV12-3 or TRBV12-4 and TRBJ1-2, with D unresolved. V lost 5 bases, J lost 8 bases, and 12 bases lay in between. This CDR3 is 12 amino acids long. The CDR3 loop is CASSPSPGGYTF. The CDR3 nucleotides are TGTGCCAGCAGTCCCAGTCCCGGGGGCTACACCTTC.

The chain links TRBV12-3 or TRBV12-4 to TRBJ1-2; D unclear. Trimming shortened V by 5 bases and J by 13 bases, and 17 bases separated the two germline ends. The CDR3 has 12 amino acids. Here the CDR3 reads CASSKETMRCTF. CDR3 nucleotide sequence: TGTGCCAGCAGTAAGGAGACGATGCGGTGCACCTTC.

This sequence joins TRBV5-1 and TRBJ2-1, with unresolved D. Trimming removed 0 bases at V and 2 bases at J, with 12 bases between. CDR3 size: 16 residues. From germline, CDR1 is SGHRS and CDR2 YFSETQ. In DNA, the CDR3 is TGCGCCAGCAGCTTGGGAGACTTAGACGCCTACAATGAGCAGTTCTTC. It codes for CASSLGDLDAYNEQFF.

This clonotype was observed a handful of times. The chain carries TRBV12-3 or TRBV12-4 and TRBJ2-1; D is unresolved. This CDR3 is built from 14 residues. Trimming took 6 bases from V and 6 from J, leaving 15 bases between them. This CDR3 is CASSLGRPPNEQFF. The DNA for the CDR3 is TGTGCCAGCAGCCTCGGTCGACCACCCAATGAGCAGTTCTTC.

This clonotype has a single count. This chain links TRBV2 with TRBJ2-1; TRBD2 is a possible D gene (6 bases). The CDR3 is 16 residues long. V was shortened by 5 bases and J by 5 bases, with 19 bases between the two germline ends. Germline V gives CDR1 SNHLY, CDR2 FYNNEI. The CDR3 sequence is CASSRSGLGVDNEQFF. The CDR3 nucleotides read TGTGCCAGCAGTCGAAGCGGGCTGGGTGTTGACAATGAGCAGTTCTTC.

This clonotype was picked up a small number of times. The chain joins TRBV5-1 to TRBJ2-1; 7 bases align to TRBD1. This CDR3 has 16 residues. Germline V gives CDR1 SGHRS, CDR2 YFSETQ. The ends lost 0 bases at V and 4 bases at J; junction bases unmatched: 7. The CDR3 coding sequence is TGCGCCAGCAGCTTGGTAAGGGACAGCGTATACAATGAGCAGTTCTTC. It codes for CASSLVRDSVYNEQFF.

The chain combines TRBV20-1 with TRBJ1-5; D remains unclear. Per germline, CDR1 DFQATT and CDR2 SNEGSKA (reference sequence). CDR3 length: 13 amino acids. Trimming shortened V by 5 bases and J by 4 bases, and 12 bases separated the two germline ends. CDR3 nucleotides: TGCAGTGCTCGTGGACTGCTTAATCAGCCCCAGCATTTT. Its translation is CSARGLLNQPQHF.

The table lists this clonotype with a count of one. The chain recombines TRBV12-3 or TRBV12-4 with TRBJ2-3; 7 positions match TRBD2. The J segment lost 6 bases and the V segment lost 8 bases, leaving 17 bases of the junction unmatched. The CDR3 sequence is 16 residues long. The CDR3 DNA is TGTGCCAGCTCCTGGGGGGGGATGAGTGAATGGGATACGCAGTATTTT. Its protein product is CASSWGGMSEWDTQYF.